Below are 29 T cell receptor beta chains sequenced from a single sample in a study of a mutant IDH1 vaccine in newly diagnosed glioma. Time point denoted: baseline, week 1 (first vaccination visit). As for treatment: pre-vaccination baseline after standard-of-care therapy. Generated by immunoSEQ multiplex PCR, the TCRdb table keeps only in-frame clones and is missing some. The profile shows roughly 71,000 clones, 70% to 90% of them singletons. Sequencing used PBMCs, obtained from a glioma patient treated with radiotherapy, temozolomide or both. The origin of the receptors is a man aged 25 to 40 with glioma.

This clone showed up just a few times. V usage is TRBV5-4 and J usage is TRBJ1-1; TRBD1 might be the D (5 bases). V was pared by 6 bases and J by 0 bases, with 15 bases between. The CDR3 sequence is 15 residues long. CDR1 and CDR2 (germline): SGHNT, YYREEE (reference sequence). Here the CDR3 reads CASTRNGAMNTEAFF. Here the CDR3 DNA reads TGTGCCAGCACCCGAAATGGGGCCATGAACACTGAAGCTTTCTTT.

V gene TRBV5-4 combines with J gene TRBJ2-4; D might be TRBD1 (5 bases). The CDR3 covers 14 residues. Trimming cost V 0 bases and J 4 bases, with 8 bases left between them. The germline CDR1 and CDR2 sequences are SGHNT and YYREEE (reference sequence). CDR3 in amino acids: CASSLDRGKNIQYF. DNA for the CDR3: TGTGCCAGCAGCTTGGATAGGGGTAAAAACATTCAGTACTTC.

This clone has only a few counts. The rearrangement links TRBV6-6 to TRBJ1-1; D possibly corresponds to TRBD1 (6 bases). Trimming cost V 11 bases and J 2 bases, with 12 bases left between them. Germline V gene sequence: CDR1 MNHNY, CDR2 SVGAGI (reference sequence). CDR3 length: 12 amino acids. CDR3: CASRTANTEAFF. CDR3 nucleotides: TGTGCCTCCAGGACAGCCAACACTGAAGCTTTCTTT.

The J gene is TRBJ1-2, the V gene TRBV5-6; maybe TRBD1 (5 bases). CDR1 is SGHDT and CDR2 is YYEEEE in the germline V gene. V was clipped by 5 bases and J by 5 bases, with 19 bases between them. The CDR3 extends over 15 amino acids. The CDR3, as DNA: TGTGCCAGCAGTCCTACCTGGGGGGGATCTTATGGCTACACCTTC. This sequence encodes CASSPTWGGSYGYTF.

Here the CDR3 DNA reads TGTGCCAGCAGCTTACCCGACAGTGACTCACCCCTCCACTTT. Translating gives CASSLPDSDSPLHF. This rearrangement joins TRBV7-9 to TRBJ1-6; the D gene is possibly TRBD1 (5 bases). Germline V CDR1 and CDR2: SEHNR, FQNEAQ (reference sequence). V was cut by 2 bases and J by 10 bases, with 12 bases left in between. The CDR3 loop spans 14 amino acids.

The CDR3 nucleotides read TGTGCCAGCAGAGATCCTAGCGGGGGGCTTACTAGCACAGATACGCAGTATTTT. Translation: CASRDPSGGLTSTDTQYF. V is TRBV2 and J is TRBJ2-3; 11 nucleotides agree with TRBD2. This CDR3 is 18 amino acids long. With 6 bases clipped from V and 0 bases from J, the junction kept 11 bases outside the gene matches. Germline CDR1 SNHLY, CDR2 FYNNEI.

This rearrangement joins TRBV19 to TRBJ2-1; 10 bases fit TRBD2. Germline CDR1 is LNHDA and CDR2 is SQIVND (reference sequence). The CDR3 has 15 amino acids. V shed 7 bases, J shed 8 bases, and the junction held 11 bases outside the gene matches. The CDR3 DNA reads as TGTGCCAGTATGGAGCGGGGGGGTGGAGCCTATGAGCAGTTCTTC. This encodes CASMERGGGAYEQFF.

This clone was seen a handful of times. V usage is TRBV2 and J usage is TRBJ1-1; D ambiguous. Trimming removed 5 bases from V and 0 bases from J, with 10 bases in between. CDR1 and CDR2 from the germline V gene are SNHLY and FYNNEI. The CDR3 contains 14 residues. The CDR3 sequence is CASSYTGMNTEAFF. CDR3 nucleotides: TGTGCCAGCAGTTACACGGGCATGAACACTGAAGCTTTCTTT.

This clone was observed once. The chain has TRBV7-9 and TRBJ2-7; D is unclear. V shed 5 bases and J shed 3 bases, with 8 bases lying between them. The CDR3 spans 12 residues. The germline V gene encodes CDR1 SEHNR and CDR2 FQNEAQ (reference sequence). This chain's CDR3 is CASSPISYEQYF. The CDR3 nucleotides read TGTGCCAGCAGCCCAATCAGCTACGAGCAGTACTTC.

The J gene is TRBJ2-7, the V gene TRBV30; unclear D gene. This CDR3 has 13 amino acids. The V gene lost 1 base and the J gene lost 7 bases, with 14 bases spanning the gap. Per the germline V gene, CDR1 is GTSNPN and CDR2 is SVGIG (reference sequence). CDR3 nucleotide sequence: TGTGCCTGGAGTGGGTCTACCCGTGGGGAGCAGTACTTC. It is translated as CAWSGSTRGEQYF.

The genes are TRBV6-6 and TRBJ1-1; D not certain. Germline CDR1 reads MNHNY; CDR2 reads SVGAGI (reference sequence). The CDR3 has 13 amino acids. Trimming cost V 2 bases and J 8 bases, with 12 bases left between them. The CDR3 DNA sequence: TGTGCCAGCAGTTACGGGTCTTTACTAGAAGCTTTCTTT. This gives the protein CASSYGSLLEAFF.

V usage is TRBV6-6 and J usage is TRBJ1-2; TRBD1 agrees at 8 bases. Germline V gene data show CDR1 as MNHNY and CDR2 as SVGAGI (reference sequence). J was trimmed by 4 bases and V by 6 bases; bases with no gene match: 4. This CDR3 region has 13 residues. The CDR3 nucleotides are TGTGCCAGCAGCGAGACAGGGGCCTATGGCTACACCTTC. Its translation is CASSETGAYGYTF.

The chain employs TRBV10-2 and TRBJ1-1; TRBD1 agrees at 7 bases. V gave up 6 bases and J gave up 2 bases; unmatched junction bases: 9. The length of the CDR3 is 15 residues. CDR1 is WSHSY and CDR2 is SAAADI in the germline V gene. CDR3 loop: CASRVGTATNTEAFF. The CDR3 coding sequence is TGCGCCAGCAGAGTCGGGACAGCAACTAACACTGAAGCTTTCTTT.

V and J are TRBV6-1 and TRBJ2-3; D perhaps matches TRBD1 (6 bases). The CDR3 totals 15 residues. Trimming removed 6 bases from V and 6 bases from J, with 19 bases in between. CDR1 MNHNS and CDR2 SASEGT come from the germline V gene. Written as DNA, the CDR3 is TGTGCCAGCAGCCCAAGGACAGATTCAAGGGATACGCAGTATTTT. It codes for CASSPRTDSRDTQYF.

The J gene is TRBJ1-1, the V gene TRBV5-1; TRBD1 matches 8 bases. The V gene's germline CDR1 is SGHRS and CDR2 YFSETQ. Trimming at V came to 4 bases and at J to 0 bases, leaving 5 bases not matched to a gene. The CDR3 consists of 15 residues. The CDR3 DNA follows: TGCGCCAGCAGCACCCGACAGGGGCTGAACACTGAAGCTTTCTTT. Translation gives CASSTRQGLNTEAFF.

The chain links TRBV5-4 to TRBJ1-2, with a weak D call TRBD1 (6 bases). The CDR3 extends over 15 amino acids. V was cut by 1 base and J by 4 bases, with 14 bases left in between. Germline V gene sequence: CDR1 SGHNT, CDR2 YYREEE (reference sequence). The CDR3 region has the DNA TGTGCCAGCAGCTTGAGGGGACAAGGAGGCTATGGCTACACCTTC. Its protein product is CASSLRGQGGYGYTF.

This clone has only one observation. The CDR3, as DNA: TGTGCCAGCAGTGAGGCACAGGGGAACTCCTACGAGCAGTACTTC. Protein sequence: CASSEAQGNSYEQYF. The chain combines TRBV6-1 with TRBJ2-7, with TRBD1 matching 7 bases. This CDR3 is built from 15 residues. CDR1 is MNHNS and CDR2 is SASEGT in the germline V gene. Trimming removed 3 bases from V and 0 bases from J; junction bases left unmatched: 5.

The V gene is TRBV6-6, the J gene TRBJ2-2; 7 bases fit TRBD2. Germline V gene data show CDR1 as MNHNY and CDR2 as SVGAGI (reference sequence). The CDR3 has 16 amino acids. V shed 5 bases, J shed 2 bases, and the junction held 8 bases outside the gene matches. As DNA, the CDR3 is TGTGCCAGCAGTCCCCGGGACTACCCTAACACCGGGGAGCTGTTTTTT. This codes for CASSPRDYPNTGELFF.

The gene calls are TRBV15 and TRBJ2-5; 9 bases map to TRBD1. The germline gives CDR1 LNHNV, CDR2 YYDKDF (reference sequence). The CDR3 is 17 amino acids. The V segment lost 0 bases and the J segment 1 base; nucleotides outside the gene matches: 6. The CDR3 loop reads CATSRDPTGGAQETQYF. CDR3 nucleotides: TGTGCCACCAGCAGAGACCCGACAGGGGGGGCCCAAGAGACCCAGTACTTC.

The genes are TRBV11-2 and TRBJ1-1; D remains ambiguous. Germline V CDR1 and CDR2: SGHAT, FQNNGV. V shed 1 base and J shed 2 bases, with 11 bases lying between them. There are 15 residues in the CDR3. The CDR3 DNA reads TGTGCCAGCAGCTTAGGGTTGGGGTTTAACACTGAAGCTTTCTTT. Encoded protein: CASSLGLGFNTEAFF.

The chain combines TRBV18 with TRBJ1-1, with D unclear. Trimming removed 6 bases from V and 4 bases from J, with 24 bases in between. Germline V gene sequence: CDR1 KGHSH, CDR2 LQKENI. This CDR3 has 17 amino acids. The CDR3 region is CASSLVLRSPPGTEAFF. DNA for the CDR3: TGTGCCAGCTCCCTGGTTTTGAGGAGTCCCCCTGGCACTGAAGCTTTCTTT.

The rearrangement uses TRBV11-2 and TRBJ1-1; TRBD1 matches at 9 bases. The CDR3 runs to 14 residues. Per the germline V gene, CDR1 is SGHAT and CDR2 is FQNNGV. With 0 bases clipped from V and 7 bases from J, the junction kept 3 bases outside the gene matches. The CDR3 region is CASSLERTGVEAFF. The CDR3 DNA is TGTGCCAGCAGCTTAGAAAGGACAGGGGTTGAAGCTTTCTTT.

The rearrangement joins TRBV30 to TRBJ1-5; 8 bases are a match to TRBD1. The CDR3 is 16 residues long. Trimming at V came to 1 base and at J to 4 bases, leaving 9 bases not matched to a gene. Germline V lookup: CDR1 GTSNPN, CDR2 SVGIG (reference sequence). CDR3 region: CAWSATDRGGNQPQHF. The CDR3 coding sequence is TGTGCCTGGAGTGCCACCGACAGGGGAGGTAATCAGCCCCAGCATTTT.

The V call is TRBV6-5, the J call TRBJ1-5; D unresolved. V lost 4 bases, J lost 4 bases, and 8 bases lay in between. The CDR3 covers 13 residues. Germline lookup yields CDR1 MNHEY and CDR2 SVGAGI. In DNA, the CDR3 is TGTGCCAGCAGTTTGGATCAAAATCAGCCCCAGCATTTT. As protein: CASSLDQNQPQHF.

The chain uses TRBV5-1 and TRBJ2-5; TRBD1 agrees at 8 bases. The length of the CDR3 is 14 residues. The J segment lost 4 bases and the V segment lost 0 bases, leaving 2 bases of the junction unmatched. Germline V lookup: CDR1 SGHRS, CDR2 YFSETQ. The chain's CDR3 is CASSLGTGLETQYF. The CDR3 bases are TGCGCCAGCAGCTTGGGGACAGGGCTAGAGACCCAGTACTTC.

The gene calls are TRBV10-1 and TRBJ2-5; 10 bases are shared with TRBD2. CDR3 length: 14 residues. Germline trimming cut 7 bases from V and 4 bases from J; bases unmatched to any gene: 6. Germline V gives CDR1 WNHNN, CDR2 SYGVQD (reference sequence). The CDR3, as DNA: TGCGCCAGCAAGAGGATAGCGGGGGGAGAGACCCAGTACTTC. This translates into CASKRIAGGETQYF.

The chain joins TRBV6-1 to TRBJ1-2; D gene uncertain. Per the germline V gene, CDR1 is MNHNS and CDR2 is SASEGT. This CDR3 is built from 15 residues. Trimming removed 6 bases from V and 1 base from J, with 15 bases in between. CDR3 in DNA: TGTGCCAGCAGCCCCCGGCCAAGCAGTAACTATGGCTACACCTTC. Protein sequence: CASSPRPSSNYGYTF.

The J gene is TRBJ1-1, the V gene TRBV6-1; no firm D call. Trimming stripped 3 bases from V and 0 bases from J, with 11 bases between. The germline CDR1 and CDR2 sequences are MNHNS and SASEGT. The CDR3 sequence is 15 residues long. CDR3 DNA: TGTGCCAGCAGTGAGCCGGGCAGAATGAACACTGAAGCTTTCTTT. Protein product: CASSEPGRMNTEAFF.

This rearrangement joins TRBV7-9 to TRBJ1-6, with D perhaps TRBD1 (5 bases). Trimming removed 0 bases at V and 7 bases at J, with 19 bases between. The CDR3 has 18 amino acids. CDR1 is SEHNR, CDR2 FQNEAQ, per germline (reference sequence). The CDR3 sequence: CASSLADMGGPRNSPLHF. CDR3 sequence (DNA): TGTGCCAGCAGCTTAGCGGATATGGGGGGTCCTAGGAATTCACCCCTCCACTTT.